A single sample gave rise to the 11 T cell receptor beta chains below, sequenced in a study of blood T cell repertoires in COVID-19. The method was immunoSEQ multiplex PCR; TCRdb's version includes in-frame clones alone and lacks a portion of them. The sample includes some 300,000 clones, 70% to 90% seen only once; the top ten take approximately 1%. The sequencing input was PBMCs or T cells enriched from blood (not recorded which). The receptors originated from a woman aged 25 to 45 who had recovered from COVID-19.

The table lists this clone with a count of one. The chain combines TRBV11-2 with TRBJ1-2; 8 bases map to TRBD1. This CDR3 contains 16 residues. CDR1 SGHAT and CDR2 FQNNGV come from the germline V gene. Trimming took 5 bases from V and 8 from J; bases not matched to a gene: 16. The CDR3 protein is CASSHPGQGGRWGYTF. The CDR3 DNA follows: TGTGCCAGCAGCCACCCCGGACAGGGTGGGCGGTGGGGCTACACCTTC.

The chain carries TRBV7-8 and TRBJ2-1, with TRBD2 matching over 10 bases. Looked up from germline, CDR1 is SGHVS and CDR2 is FQNEAQ. The length of the CDR3 is 16 residues. V gave up 3 bases and J gave up 4 bases; unmatched junction bases: 6. CDR3 in amino acids: CASSLGGLAVYNEQFF. CDR3 DNA sequence: TGTGCCAGCAGCTTGGGAGGACTAGCGGTTTACAATGAGCAGTTCTTC.

This chain connects TRBV7-9 to TRBJ1-4; 9 positions agree with TRBD1. Germline CDR1 and CDR2: SEHNR and FQNEAQ (reference sequence). The ends lost 0 bases at V and 5 bases at J; junction bases unmatched: 1. The CDR3 contains 15 residues. CDR3 in amino acids: CASSLATGGNEKLFF. The CDR3 bases are TGTGCCAGCAGCTTAGCGACAGGGGGGAATGAAAAACTGTTTTTT.

This rearrangement joins TRBV7-2 to TRBJ2-5, with 8 bases matching TRBD2. Germline assignment: CDR1 SGHTA and CDR2 FQGNSA. The CDR3 loop spans 13 amino acids. V lost 7 bases to trimming and J lost 2 bases; unmatched junction nucleotides: 3. The CDR3 DNA sequence: TGTGCCAGCACAGCGGGGGCACAAGAGACCCAGTACTTC. This translates into CASTAGAQETQYF.

The rearrangement uses TRBV30 and TRBJ2-1, with 9 bases identical to TRBD2. Germline V CDR1 and CDR2: GTSNPN, SVGIG (reference sequence). This CDR3 spans 15 amino acids. Trimming cost V 2 bases and J 7 bases; bases outside gene matches: 9. The CDR3 spells CAWSLAGRFRNEQFF. In nucleotides, the CDR3 is TGTGCCTGGAGTCTAGCGGGACGATTTCGGAATGAGCAGTTCTTC.

This clone was seen once. The chain combines TRBV27 with TRBJ2-7; possibly TRBD2 for D (6 bases). The germline V gene encodes CDR1 MNHEY and CDR2 SMNVEV (reference sequence). V lost 3 bases to trimming and J lost 3 bases, with 12 bases between them. The CDR3 extends over 14 amino acids. For the CDR3, the DNA is TGTGCCAGCAGTTTCGTGGGGGGAGGCTACGAGCAGTACTTC. Translated: CASSFVGGGYEQYF.

V usage is TRBV19 and J usage is TRBJ2-1; 7 bases fit TRBD1. After removal of 0 bases from V and 12 bases from J, the junction contained 2 bases not matched to a gene. This CDR3 is 12 amino acids long. CDR1 is LNHDA and CDR2 is SQIVND in the germline V gene (reference sequence). Here the CDR3 DNA reads TGTGCCAGTAGTATAGACCACAGGGGGCAGTTCTTC. Residues: CASSIDHRGQFF.

This clone appeared a single time. CDR3 coding DNA: TGCAGTGCTAGTTTGTATAGAGGTTCCCTCTACGAGCAGTACTTC. Translation: CSASLYRGSLYEQYF. V is TRBV20-1 and J is TRBJ2-7; D call uncertain. The CDR3 covers 15 residues. Germline-derived CDR1 and CDR2 are DFQATT and SNEGSKA (reference sequence). Deletions cut 3 bases from V and 3 bases from J, with 18 bases between.

V usage is TRBV5-1 and J usage is TRBJ1-5; D is possibly TRBD1 (6 bases). The CDR3 is 15 residues long. V dropped 0 bases and J dropped 5 bases, with 12 bases sitting between them. Germline loops: CDR1 SGHRS, CDR2 YFSETQ. CDR3 residues: CASSLEGGWDQPQHF. The CDR3 DNA sequence: TGCGCCAGCAGCTTGGAAGGGGGATGGGATCAGCCCCAGCATTTT.

CDR3 DNA sequence: TGCGCCAGCAGTGTTGGACAGGGTGGAGAGACCCAGTACTTC. This encodes CASSVGQGGETQYF. The chain uses TRBV10-2 and TRBJ2-5, with TRBD1 matching 8 bases. V lost 4 bases to trimming and J lost 4 bases; unmatched junction nucleotides: 5. The CDR3 extends over 14 amino acids. CDR1 is WSHSY, CDR2 SAAADI, per germline.

This clone has just one count. The V and J genes are TRBV6-1 and TRBJ1-4; D not resolved. The germline V gene encodes CDR1 MNHNS and CDR2 SASEGT. V was shortened by 2 bases and J by 8 bases, with 18 bases between the two germline ends. The CDR3 runs to 16 residues. Here the CDR3 DNA reads TGTGCCAGCAGTGAAAGCCTCGGGGTAGCTTACGAAAAACTGTTTTTT. It is translated as CASSESLGVAYEKLFF.